Following are 32 T cell receptor beta chains from one sample sequenced in a study of cytomegalovirus exposure and HLA in healthy donors. 60 Vbeta and 13 Jbeta primers were used in PCR. Assay: immunoSEQ multiplex PCR; the TCRdb copy retains only in-frame clones and omits some. This sample yields about 110,000 clones, of which roughly three quarters are seen a single time; more than 2% belongs to the top ten. The sequencing input was PBMCs. Source of these receptors: a man younger than 35 in good health and CMV-seronegative.

The chain carries TRBV19 and TRBJ2-2; no clear D gene. CDR3 length: 14 amino acids. With 5 bases removed from V and 7 bases from J, the gap between germline ends came to 14 bases. CDR1 and CDR2 (germline): LNHDA, SQIVND (reference sequence). The CDR3 here is CASSVAGYGGELFF. The CDR3 DNA follows: TGTGCCAGTAGTGTGGCAGGCTATGGCGGGGAGCTGTTTTTT.

Turning to this clone: One end of the junction is discordant with germline, which a read error may explain. The chain links TRBV5-6 to TRBJ1-2; 7 nucleotides match TRBD1. CDR1 and CDR2 from the germline V gene are SGHDT and YYEEEE. This CDR3 has 11 residues. The CDR3 reads CASSLTGQENF. The CDR3, as DNA: TGTGCCAGCAGCTTGACAGGACAGGAGAACTTC.

The V and J genes are TRBV5-1 and TRBJ1-1; D is possibly TRBD1 (6 bases). V was trimmed by 0 bases and J by 10 bases, leaving 16 bases between them. Per the germline V gene, CDR1 is SGHRS and CDR2 is YFSETQ. The CDR3 runs 14 residues. CDR3 protein: CASSLGGTFGGAFF. In DNA form, the CDR3 reads TGCGCCAGCAGCTTGGGTGGGACATTTGGGGGAGCTTTCTTT.

This chain links TRBV25-1 with TRBJ2-7; 8 bases fit TRBD1. The CDR3 runs to 14 residues. Germline CDR1 reads MGHDK; CDR2 reads SYGVNS. J was trimmed by 1 base and V by 7 bases; bases with no gene match: 6. CDR3 nucleotide sequence: TGTGCCAGCACCGCCGGGACAGGATCCTACGAGCAGTACTTC. Its translation: CASTAGTGSYEQYF.

This chain links TRBV5-1 with TRBJ1-2, with no clear D. Trimming pared 3 bases from V and 4 bases from J, leaving 13 bases between. CDR1 and CDR2 (germline): SGHRS, YFSETQ. The CDR3 loop spans 14 amino acids. In DNA, the CDR3 is TGCGCCAGCAGCTCCCTGCGGTCTGCCTATGGCTACACCTTC. It encodes CASSSLRSAYGYTF. The full variable domain, with the rest looked up from reference TRBV5-1 and TRBJ1-2, is KAGVTQTPRYLIKTRGQQVTLSCSPISGHRSVSWYQQTPGQGLQFLFEYFSETQRNKGNFPGRFSGRQFSNSRSEMNVSTLELGDSALYLCASSSLRSAYGYTFGSGTRLTVV.

This chain uses TRBV28 with TRBJ1-2; possible D gene TRBD1, 5 bases. Trimming took 7 bases from V and 8 from J, leaving 20 bases between them. CDR3 length equals 14 residues. Per the germline V gene, CDR1 is MDHEN and CDR2 is SYDVKM. Here the CDR3 reads CASMTRFWGRGYTF. CDR3 sequence (DNA): TGTGCCAGCATGACGAGATTTTGGGGCCGCGGCTACACCTTC.

The CDR3 DNA is TGTGCCAGCAGGGAACCGGACAACTATCAGCCCCAGCATTTT. It codes for CASREPDNYQPQHF. The chain recombines TRBV2 with TRBJ1-5; maybe TRBD1 (5 bases). CDR3 length: 14 amino acids. Germline loops: CDR1 SNHLY, CDR2 FYNNEI. Trimming took 6 bases from V and 5 from J, leaving 14 bases between them.

The chain recombines TRBV2 with TRBJ1-3; no definite D call. The CDR3 extends over 15 amino acids. Trimming cost V 6 bases and J 0 bases, with 12 bases left between them. Germline V gene lookup returns CDR1 SNHLY and CDR2 FYNNEI. CDR3 nucleotide sequence: TGTGCCAGCAGCTCAGGCGTAGTCTCTGGAAACACCATATATTTT. It yields the protein CASSSGVVSGNTIYF.

This clone occurred once. The CDR3 region is CASSPPTQGALPHEQYF. CDR3 DNA sequence: TGTGCCAGCTCACCACCGACCCAGGGGGCTCTCCCCCACGAGCAGTACTTC. The genes are TRBV18 and TRBJ2-7, with 8 bases fitting TRBD1. Unmatched junction bases numbered 12, after V lost 0 bases and J lost 5 bases. CDR3 length: 17 amino acids. Germline loops: CDR1 KGHSH, CDR2 LQKENI.

The chain recombines TRBV25-1 with TRBJ2-2; perhaps TRBD1 as D (6 bases). The CDR3 sequence is 13 residues long. Trimming took off 4 bases at V and 4 bases at J, with 7 bases between the two ends. CDR1 is MGHDK, CDR2 SYGVNS, per germline. For the CDR3, the DNA is TGTGCCAGCAGTGGGACAGTCACCGGGGAGCTGTTTTTT. It yields the protein CASSGTVTGELFF.

The rearrangement joins TRBV27 to TRBJ2-5, with D perhaps TRBD2 (5 bases). The J call may not be correct, given that the DNA end is closer to TRBJ2-7. Looked up from germline, CDR1 is MNHEY and CDR2 is SMNVEV (reference sequence). This CDR3 is 13 amino acids long. Written as DNA, the CDR3 is TGTGCCAGCGCGGGCTACCCGGGGTACGAGCAGTACTTC. Its translation is CASAGYPGYEQYF.

The chain joins TRBV7-7 to TRBJ2-5; a weak D match, TRBD1 (6 bases). The CDR3 is 17 residues long. V gave up 1 base and J gave up 2 bases, with 17 bases separating them. Germline-derived CDR1 and CDR2 are SSHAT and FNYEAQ (reference sequence). CDR3 nucleotides: TGTGCCAGCAGCTTAGGCTTGTCCGTAGGGGGACAAGAGACCCAGTACTTC. Amino acids: CASSLGLSVGGQETQYF.

The chain carries TRBV15 and TRBJ1-3; D remains ambiguous. The CDR3 covers 16 residues. Per the germline V gene, CDR1 is LNHNV and CDR2 is YYDKDF (reference sequence). The V gene lost 3 bases and the J gene lost 0 bases, with 12 bases spanning the gap. The CDR3 here is CATSRGGRSSGNTIYF. The CDR3, as DNA: TGTGCCACCAGCAGGGGAGGGCGGTCCTCTGGAAACACCATATATTTT.

In this sample, this clone turned up a few times. The J gene is TRBJ2-3, the V gene TRBV5-4; 7 nucleotides line up with TRBD2. This CDR3 contains 13 residues. Germline V lookup: CDR1 SGHNT, CDR2 YYREEE (reference sequence). J was trimmed by 4 bases and V by 4 bases; bases with no gene match: 3. CDR3 region: CASSQTSPDTQYF. The CDR3 region has the DNA TGTGCCAGCAGCCAGACTAGCCCAGATACGCAGTATTTT. The full variable domain, completed using reference TRBV5-4 and TRBJ2-3, is ETGVTQSPTHLIKTRGQQVTLRCSSQSGHNTVSWYQQALGQGPQFIFQYYREEENGRGNFPPRFSGLQFPNYSSELNVNALELDDSALYLCASSQTSPDTQYFGPGTRLTVL.

This clone was recorded a few times. The V gene is TRBV4-2, the J gene TRBJ2-3; the match to TRBD2 covers 9 bases. Trimming at V came to 1 base and at J to 0 bases, leaving 8 bases not matched to a gene. The CDR3 totals 18 residues. The V gene's germline CDR1 is LGHNA and CDR2 YNFKEQ. The CDR3 DNA follows: TGTGCCAGCAGCCAAGGAAGCGGGGGGAAATTAAGCACAGATACGCAGTATTTT. Encoded protein: CASSQGSGGKLSTDTQYF.

The rearrangement uses TRBV6-5 and TRBJ1-5, with TRBD1 identical over 8 bases. The CDR3 covers 15 residues. V was clipped by 5 bases and J by 6 bases; unmatched bases: 9. Germline CDR1 and CDR2: MNHEY and SVGAGI. CDR3 residues: CASSTGQGLGQPQHF. The CDR3 nucleotides read TGTGCCAGCAGTACCGGACAGGGTCTCGGTCAGCCCCAGCATTTT.

This chain links TRBV7-9 with TRBJ1-4; no clear D gene. There are 11 residues in the CDR3. Germline V gives CDR1 SEHNR, CDR2 FQNEAQ (reference sequence). V was shortened by 4 bases and J by 8 bases, with 5 bases between the two germline ends. CDR3 region: CASSSFEKLFF. For the CDR3, the DNA is TGTGCCAGCAGCTCATTCGAAAAACTGTTTTTT.

This clone was seen a single time. The J gene is TRBJ2-2, the V gene TRBV7-2, with 8 positions matching TRBD2. Losses at the gene ends were 3 bases for V and 7 bases for J; bases not matched to a gene: 10. This CDR3 has 16 amino acids. CDR1 SGHTA and CDR2 FQGNSA come from the germline V gene. The CDR3 here is CASSFQLAGPGGELFF. The CDR3 bases are TGTGCCAGCAGCTTTCAGCTAGCGGGTCCCGGCGGGGAGCTGTTTTTT.

A few counts support this clone. The chain combines TRBV4-2 with TRBJ1-1, with TRBD1 identical over 7 bases. J gave up 7 bases and V 4 bases, and 6 bases lay outside the gene matches. The germline V gene encodes CDR1 LGHNA and CDR2 YNFKEQ. CDR3 size: 13 residues. The CDR3 region has the DNA TGTGCCAGCAGCCCCCATACAGGGGTTGAAGCTTTCTTT. Amino acid sequence: CASSPHTGVEAFF.

Many counts were recorded for this clone. The chain carries TRBV6-1 and TRBJ2-6; a possible D gene is TRBD2 (6 bases). Germline V gene data show CDR1 as MNHNS and CDR2 as SASEGT. The CDR3 is 15 amino acids. V dropped 6 bases and J dropped 2 bases, with 11 bases sitting between them. The CDR3 loop reads CASSPTGAGANVLTF. CDR3 in DNA: TGTGCCAGCAGCCCTACGGGGGCTGGGGCCAACGTCCTGACTTTC.

The sample holds a few counts of this clone. V and J are TRBV4-3 and TRBJ1-2; 12 bases align to TRBD1. CDR3 length equals 17 residues. Trimming removed 0 bases from V and 7 bases from J; junction bases left unmatched: 9. CDR1 LGHNA and CDR2 YSLEER come from the germline V gene. The CDR3 bases are TGCGCCAGCAGCCAAGAAACCGTGGGACAGGGGGCATTTGGCTACACCTTC. Translation: CASSQETVGQGAFGYTF.

The chain couples TRBV10-3 to TRBJ1-1; TRBD1 agrees at 10 bases. This CDR3 contains 12 residues. Unmatched junction bases numbered 3, after V lost 10 bases and J lost 4 bases. Germline V gene lookup returns CDR1 ENHRY and CDR2 SYGVKD. For the CDR3, the DNA is TGTGCCACACGGACAGGGGGCACTGAAGCTTTCTTT. It is translated as CATRTGGTEAFF.

This clone was counted only a few times. The chain joins TRBV4-1 to TRBJ2-2; D is ambiguous. Trimming took off 6 bases at V and 3 bases at J, with 5 bases between the two ends. The CDR3 covers 12 residues. The germline CDR1 and CDR2 sequences are MGHRA and YSYEKL. In nucleotides, the CDR3 is TGCGCCAGCAGTAGATACACCGGGGAGCTGTTTTTT. As protein: CASSRYTGELFF.

The J gene is TRBJ2-3, the V gene TRBV2; D is unclear. This CDR3 spans 15 amino acids. In germline, CDR1 is SNHLY, CDR2 FYNNEI. V shed 6 bases and J shed 1 base, with 14 bases lying between them. DNA of the CDR3: TGTGCCAGCAGGACTTTTTCCATACGCACAGATACGCAGTATTTT. This sequence encodes CASRTFSIRTDTQYF.

This chain connects TRBV7-9 to TRBJ2-7; 7 bases are a match to TRBD1. Germline V lookup: CDR1 SEHNR, CDR2 FQNEAQ (reference sequence). Trimming took 4 bases from V and 1 from J; bases not matched to a gene: 4. This CDR3 has 14 residues. CDR3 residues: CASSSRDSSYEQYF. The CDR3 region has the DNA TGTGCCAGCAGCTCCCGGGACAGTTCCTACGAGCAGTACTTC.

The rearrangement links TRBV20-1 to TRBJ2-3; D not resolved. Germline values: CDR1 DFQATT, CDR2 SNEGSKA (reference sequence). Trimming stripped 6 bases from V and 9 bases from J, with 13 bases between. The CDR3 has 11 residues. CDR3 region: CSAHTGDTQYF. CDR3 in DNA: TGCAGTGCCCATACCGGAGACACGCAGTATTTT.

CDR3 coding DNA: TGTGCCACCCAAGTCTTCGTCTACTCTGGGGCCAACGTCCTGACTTTC. It encodes CATQVFVYSGANVLTF. The rearrangement joins TRBV19 to TRBJ2-6; no definite D call. The CDR3 consists of 16 residues. V was cut by 10 bases and J by 0 bases, with 16 bases left in between. Germline V gives CDR1 LNHDA, CDR2 SQIVND (reference sequence).

The V call is TRBV5-4, the J call TRBJ1-3; 9 positions match TRBD1. V gave up 4 bases and J gave up 8 bases; unmatched junction bases: 13. This CDR3 has 16 amino acids. Per the germline V gene, CDR1 is SGHNT and CDR2 is YYREEE (reference sequence). The CDR3 DNA reads as TGTGCCAGCAGCCAAGAGGAGGGACAGGGTACAGACACCATATATTTT. This translates into CASSQEEGQGTDTIYF.

The chain recombines TRBV4-2 with TRBJ2-1, with D perhaps TRBD2 (7 bases). From germline, CDR1 is LGHNA and CDR2 YNFKEQ. The germline V and J ends were trimmed by 4 bases and 6 bases, with 19 bases remaining between them. The CDR3 sequence is 16 residues long. The CDR3: CASSPAVLAGANEQFF. The CDR3 region has the DNA TGTGCCAGCAGCCCGGCTGTCCTGGCGGGGGCCAATGAGCAGTTCTTC.

The chain has TRBV9 and TRBJ2-7; D may be TRBD1 (5 bases). The CDR3 sequence is 15 residues long. Germline loops: CDR1 SGDLS, CDR2 YYNGEE. Trimming left V 4 bases short and J 5 bases short, with 19 bases between. CDR3 loop: CASSTLDSPWNEQYF. The CDR3 DNA is TGTGCCAGCAGCACCCTCGACAGTCCCTGGAACGAGCAGTACTTC.

This clone was observed many times. The chain recombines TRBV5-4 with TRBJ2-1; 7 bases map to TRBD1. Trimming took 4 bases from V and 7 from J; bases not matched to a gene: 8. The germline V gene encodes CDR1 SGHNT and CDR2 YYREEE (reference sequence). CDR3 length: 14 residues. In nucleotides, the CDR3 is TGTGCCAGCAGCGACTGGACAGGCCTAAATGAGCAGTTCTTC. Translating gives CASSDWTGLNEQFF.

The chain links TRBV7-9 to TRBJ1-3; D might be TRBD1 (6 bases). The CDR3 spans 15 residues. Germline CDR1 is SEHNR and CDR2 is FQNEAQ (reference sequence). V dropped 5 bases and J dropped 2 bases, with 13 bases sitting between them. CDR3 in DNA: TGTGCCAGCAGCCCTGTCGGACAGACTGGAAACACCATATATTTT. As protein: CASSPVGQTGNTIYF. Full variable domain (remainder filled in from reference TRBV7-9 and TRBJ1-3): DTGVSQNPRHKITKRGQNVTFRCDPISEHNRLYWYRQTLGQGPEFLTYFQNEAQLEKSRLLSDRFSAERPKGSFSTLEIQRTEQGDSAMYLCASSPVGQTGNTIYFGEGSWLTVV.